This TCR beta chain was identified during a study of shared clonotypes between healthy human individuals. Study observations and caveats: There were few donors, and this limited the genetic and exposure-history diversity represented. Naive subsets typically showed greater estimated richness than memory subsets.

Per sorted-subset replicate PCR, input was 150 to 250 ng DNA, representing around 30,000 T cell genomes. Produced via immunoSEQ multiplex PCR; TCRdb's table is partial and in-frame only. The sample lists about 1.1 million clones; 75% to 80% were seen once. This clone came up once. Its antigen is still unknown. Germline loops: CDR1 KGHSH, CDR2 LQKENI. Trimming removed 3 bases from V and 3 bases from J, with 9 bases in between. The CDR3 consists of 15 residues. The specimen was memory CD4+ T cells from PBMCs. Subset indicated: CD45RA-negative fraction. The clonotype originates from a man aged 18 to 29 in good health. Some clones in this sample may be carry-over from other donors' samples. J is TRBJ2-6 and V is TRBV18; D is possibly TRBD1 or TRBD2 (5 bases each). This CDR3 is CASSPRGGGANVLTF. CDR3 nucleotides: TGTGCCAGCTCACCGAGGGGTGGTGGGGCCAACGTCCTGACTTTC.